The 15 T cell receptor beta chains below come from one sample, sequenced in a study of T cells expressing NK-cell markers. TCRdb re-called the 5' RACE reads; one entry per CDR3 protein, DNA not given. Recorded for this sample: some 110,000 distinct CDR3 sequences. Sample: blood T cells: a sorted CD56 or NKG2C T cell subset, CD4+ or CD8+ T cells, or bulk PBMC T cells (not recorded which). Source of these receptors: a woman aged 18 to 75 in good health.

The V gene is TRBV5-1, the J gene TRBJ2-5. Germline CDR1 is SGHRS and CDR2 is YFSETQ. CDR3 length: 14 residues. CDR3 sequence: CASSANTNLETQYF.

The gene calls are TRBV7-8 and TRBJ1-3; TCRdb's D call of TRBD1 is untestable without DNA. CDR3 length equals 17 residues. From germline, CDR1 is SGHVS and CDR2 FQNEAQ. Here the CDR3 reads CASSFAGTGYSGNTIYF.

The chain recombines TRBV9 with TRBJ1-1. The CDR3 totals 15 residues. Germline assignment: CDR1 SGDLS and CDR2 YYNGEE. CDR3 sequence reads: CASSVSGGPNTEAFF.

The rearrangement uses TRBV29-1 and TRBJ2-3; the TRBD1 assignment by TCRdb is unverifiable without DNA. The germline gives CDR1 SQVTM, CDR2 ANQGSEA. There are 13 residues in the CDR3. The CDR3 loop reads CSCWWGRTDTQYF.

This rearrangement joins TRBV13 to TRBJ2-1; TCRdb lists TRBD1, though no DNA is available to test this call. The V gene's germline CDR1 is PRHDT and CDR2 FYEKMQ (reference sequence). The CDR3 is 17 residues long. CDR3: CASSLADSWGRDNEQFF.

The chain joins TRBV11-2 to TRBJ2-5. The germline V gene encodes CDR1 SGHAT and CDR2 FQNNGV. CDR3 length: 15 amino acids. The CDR3 region is CASSPADVNRETQYF.

V and J are TRBV4-3 and TRBJ1-1; the TCRdb D gene call, TRBD1, has no DNA to confirm it. There are 17 residues in the CDR3. Germline V gives CDR1 LGHNA, CDR2 YSLEER. The CDR3 region is CASSPRTGGSMNTEAFF.

The chain joins TRBV11-2 to TRBJ2-2; TCRdb calls TRBD2, which cannot be checked without DNA. In germline, CDR1 is SGHAT, CDR2 FQNNGV. This CDR3 has 18 amino acids. The CDR3 loop reads CASSFRQLAGGYTGELFF.

The rearrangement uses TRBV24-1 and TRBJ2-1. Looked up from germline, CDR1 is KGHDR and CDR2 is SFDVKD. The CDR3 sequence is 16 residues long. The chain's CDR3 is CATSDSSVGIRNEQFF.

The V call is TRBV15, the J call TRBJ2-7. Germline V gene data show CDR1 as LNHNV and CDR2 as YYDKDF (reference sequence). The CDR3 has 12 residues. The CDR3 here is CATSTLNYEQYF. The variable domain in full, completed from reference TRBV15 and TRBJ2-7, reads DAMVIQNPRYQVTQFGKPVTLSCSQTLNHNVMYWYQQKSSQAPKLLFHYYDKDFNNEADTPDNFQSRRPNTSFCFLDIRSPGLGDTAMYLCATSTLNYEQYFGPGTRLTVT.

The V and J genes are TRBV6-1 and TRBJ1-3; TCRdb calls TRBD1, which cannot be checked without DNA. The CDR3 extends over 14 amino acids. Per germline, CDR1 MNHNS and CDR2 SASEGT. The CDR3 loop is CASRTRQTGNTIYF.

CDR3 in amino acids: CSAREAGYYEQYF. The chain is built from TRBV20-1 and TRBJ2-7; TCRdb indicates TRBD2, and absent DNA this call remains unverified. The CDR3 sequence is 13 residues long. Germline-derived CDR1 and CDR2 are DFQATT and SNEGSKA (reference sequence).

V is TRBV7-2 and J is TRBJ2-2. The CDR3 extends over 12 amino acids. The germline V gene has CDR1 SGHTA and CDR2 FQGNSA. CDR3 in amino acids: CASSLGPRELFF.

This rearrangement joins TRBV7-6 to TRBJ1-2; TCRdb's assignment of TRBD1 cannot be checked, as there is no DNA. Germline assignment: CDR1 SGHVS and CDR2 FNYEAQ. CDR3 length: 13 residues. CDR3 amino acids: CASSSGTNYGYTF.

The rearrangement joins TRBV7-9 to TRBJ1-1. Germline CDR1 and CDR2: SEHNR and FQNEAQ (reference sequence). This CDR3 is built from 15 residues. The CDR3 region is CASSLGQGWDTEAFF.